One sample yielded the 11 T cell receptor beta chains listed below, sequenced in a study of persistence of HIV-infected CD4 T cells. These receptors have no identified antigens. An overlapping HIV-1 Gag peptide pool stimulated these cells at roughly 0.97 ug/peptide/mL. Sorting of responding CD4+ T cells relied on upregulated CD40 ligand together with CD69. The libraries were made with immunoSEQ version 4 in survey mode. The protocol was immunoSEQ multiplex PCR, while the TCRdb copy is restricted to in-frame clones and leaves out a portion. The sample shows 20,000 to 25,000 clones, approximately 79% of them seen only once. The specimen comprised CD4+ T cells sorted from PBMCs after approximately 19-hour stimulation, sampled from a patient who received antiretroviral therapy. The receptor set was obtained from an adult man with HIV who was CMV-seropositive.

The chain employs TRBV6-1 and TRBJ2-7; no firm D call. Trimming took off 2 bases at V and 4 bases at J, with 6 bases between the two ends. The length of the CDR3 is 12 residues. CDR1 and CDR2 (germline): MNHNS, SASEGT. CDR3 coding DNA: TGTGCCAGCAGTGAAATGGGGTACGAGCAGTACTTC. It is translated as CASSEMGYEQYF.

The chain joins TRBV6-5 to TRBJ1-5; D remains ambiguous. There are 11 residues in the CDR3. Germline CDR1 and CDR2: MNHEY and SVGAGI. The V gene lost 4 bases and the J gene lost 9 bases, with 7 bases spanning the gap. The CDR3 DNA follows: TGTGCCAGCAGTTCCCCGGGGCCCCAGCATTTT. Translated, it gives CASSSPGPQHF.

This chain connects TRBV18 to TRBJ2-6; D gene unclear. CDR1 is KGHSH, CDR2 LQKENI, per germline. Deletions cut 3 bases from V and 2 bases from J, with 5 bases between. The CDR3 runs to 14 residues. CDR3 loop: CASSPPAGANVLTF. CDR3 coding DNA: TGTGCCAGCTCACCCCCAGCTGGGGCCAACGTCCTGACTTTC.

V and J are TRBV5-1 and TRBJ1-6; 9 nucleotides match TRBD1. Unmatched junction bases numbered 5, after V lost 4 bases and J lost 9 bases. CDR1 and CDR2 (germline): SGHRS, YFSETQ. CDR3 size: 14 residues. The CDR3 coding sequence is TGCGCCAGCAGCCGGGACAGGGAGGGTTCACCCCTCCACTTT. It codes for CASSRDREGSPLHF.

The rearrangement links TRBV3-1 (or the pseudogene TRBV3-2) to TRBJ1-5; D is possibly TRBD1 (6 bases). The CDR3 runs 16 residues. CDR1 and CDR2 (germline): LGHDT, YNNKEL (reference sequence). The V end was cut by 3 bases, the J end by 2 bases, with 14 bases between. The CDR3 loop is CASSHRTDSGNQPQHF. The CDR3 region has the DNA TGTGCCAGCAGCCATCGGACAGATTCTGGCAATCAGCCCCAGCATTTT.

The chain joins TRBV6-5 to TRBJ1-5; D perhaps matches TRBD1 (5 bases). This CDR3 is built from 14 residues. Germline V gene lookup returns CDR1 MNHEY and CDR2 SVGAGI. V was clipped by 5 bases and J by 2 bases, with 10 bases between them. The CDR3 loop is CASSPPGGNQPQHF. Here the CDR3 DNA reads TGTGCCAGCAGTCCCCCGGGGGGCAATCAGCCCCAGCATTTT.

The chain joins TRBV2 to TRBJ2-3; D is ambiguous. V lost 1 base and J 3 bases, leaving 8 bases between the germline ends. The CDR3 loop spans 14 amino acids. Germline CDR1 SNHLY, CDR2 FYNNEI. CDR3 coding DNA: TGTGCCAGCAGTGAAGGGCTCATTACAGATACGCAGTATTTT. The encoded protein is CASSEGLITDTQYF. The whole variable domain, remainder taken from reference TRBV2 and TRBJ2-3, is EPEVTQTPSHQVTQMGQEVILRCVPISNHLYFYWYRQILGQKVEFLVSFYNNEISEKSEIFDDQFSVERPDGSNFTLKIRSTKLEDSAMYFCASSEGLITDTQYFGPGTRLTVL.

The chain's CDR3 is CASSLERGGREQFF. The CDR3 nucleotides are TGTGCCAGCAGCTTAGAACGGGGGGGCCGGGAGCAGTTCTTC. The chain combines TRBV7-3 with TRBJ2-1, with TRBD2 matching 8 bases. The CDR3 sequence is 14 residues long. V gave up 2 bases and J gave up 10 bases; unmatched junction bases: 7. The germline V gene encodes CDR1 SGHTA and CDR2 FQGTGA.

This clone was seen a few times. This chain joins TRBV3-1 (or the pseudogene TRBV3-2) and TRBJ2-6; D is unresolved. Trimming took 1 base from V and 3 from J, leaving 7 bases between them. CDR1 is LGHDT and CDR2 is YNNKEL in the germline V gene (reference sequence). This CDR3 region has 15 residues. Written as DNA, the CDR3 is TGTGCCAGCAGCCAAGCGATCGTTGGGGCCAACGTCCTGACTTTC. It specifies CASSQAIVGANVLTF.

V usage is TRBV7-2 and J usage is TRBJ1-2; possibly TRBD1 for D (6 bases). V lost 5 bases and J 7 bases, leaving 17 bases between the germline ends. The CDR3 covers 14 residues. Per the germline V gene, CDR1 is SGHTA and CDR2 is FQGNSA. Here the CDR3 reads CASSEYRVRGGYTF. The CDR3 DNA is TGTGCCAGCAGCGAGTACAGGGTGCGGGGTGGCTACACCTTC.

A single count supports this clone. The rearrangement uses TRBV10-3 and TRBJ1-1; 7 positions match TRBD1. The germline V gene encodes CDR1 ENHRY and CDR2 SYGVKD. J lost 1 base, V lost 9 bases, and 5 bases had no gene match. The CDR3 is made up of 13 amino acids. The CDR3, as DNA: TGTGCCATACGGGACAGTAAGAACACTGAAGCTTTCTTT. It translates to CAIRDSKNTEAFF.